The source of this T cell receptor beta chain is a study of cytomegalovirus exposure and HLA in healthy donors. On the study more broadly: The 120 validation repertoires matched the 500 to 750 first-cohort repertoires in platform, a later analysis reported. Study findings and constraints: Despite most TCR sequences being rare, some public TCRs occurred in many donors. High specificity and sensitivity for cytomegalovirus status were reported for the classifier.

The germline V and J ends were trimmed by 2 bases and 8 bases, with 15 bases remaining between them. From germline, CDR1 is MDHEN and CDR2 SYDVKM. CDR3 length: 14 residues. As concerns this clone: Its antigen is not known.

Sequenced by immunoSEQ multiplex PCR; TCRdb stores in-frame clones only, minus some. The sample has 200,000 to 250,000 clones; around 87% are singletons. The sequence derives from a woman between 18 and 29 years old in good health and CMV-seropositive. Input material: PBMCs. The chain employs TRBV28 and TRBJ1-1; D is ambiguous. CDR3 in amino acids: CASSLPYRSLEAFF. CDR3 sequence (DNA): TGTGCCAGCAGTTTACCCTACAGAAGCTTAGAAGCTTTCTTT.